This T cell receptor (beta chain) was observed in a study of CD8 T cells in ankylosing spondylitis. As for this clonotype: Its antigen is currently unknown.

Quantitative 5'-RACE with molecular barcodes generated TCR beta libraries. TCRdb recomputed calls from the 5' RACE reads with MiXCR, one row per CDR3 protein. The sample consists of a few hundred thousand distinct CDR3 sequences, less than 25% of them appearing once. The V gene's germline CDR1 is LGHNA and CDR2 YSLEER. V was shortened by 1 base and J by 3 bases, with 7 bases between the two germline ends. The CDR3 length is 14 residues. Findings and limits, study-wide: Some motif variants had been reported before (in reactive arthritis synovial fluid and blood). Made up of under ten highly homologous variants, a TCR beta motif appeared characteristic of ankylosing spondylitis blood.

This TCR derives from a female donor with ankylosing spondylitis or in good health (not recorded which). Sequenced sample: blood, either unsorted or a sorted T cell fraction (not recorded which). The rearrangement joins TRBV4-3 to TRBJ1-5, with unresolved D. CDR3 residues: CASSQGQVNQPQHF. The CDR3 DNA sequence: TGCGCCAGCAGCCAAGGGCAGGTCAATCAGCCCCAGCATTTT.